This passage covers 26 T cell receptor beta chains from one sample sequenced in a study of T-cell reconstitution after alpha-beta-depleted transplantation in children. Unique molecular identifiers were incorporated into the prepared TCRbeta library. TCRdb re-called the PCR reads with MiXCR, one entry per CDR3 protein. This table has around 250,000 distinct CDR3 sequences, 9.9% appearing once. The source material was PBMCs from the stem cell graft donor, sampled from the stem cell graft. These receptors all stem from a human donor who donated a stem cell graft to a child with SCID.

This clonotype occurred a few times. The CDR3 DNA reads as TGCAGTGCTAGCGCGACTAGCGGGGTAGGTCGCGAGCAGTACTTC. Its protein is CSASATSGVGREQYF. The chain combines TRBV20-1 with TRBJ2-7; 11 bases align to TRBD2. The CDR3 totals 15 residues. The ends lost 3 bases at V and 6 bases at J; junction bases unmatched: 10. Looked up from germline, CDR1 is DFQATT and CDR2 is SNEGSKA (reference sequence).

This clonotype was seen repeatedly, ten times or more. The chain has TRBV10-3 and TRBJ1-5; D is ambiguous. The CDR3 contains 14 residues. V was trimmed by 0 bases and J by 4 bases, leaving 7 bases between them. CDR1 is ENHRY, CDR2 SYGVKD, per germline. The CDR3 DNA sequence: TGTGCCATCAGTGAGTCGGGAGGGAATCAGCCCCAGCATTTT. The encoded protein is CAISESGGNQPQHF.

This clonotype was seen a few times. This chain links TRBV10-3 with TRBJ1-4, with a tentative D call TRBD1 (5 bases). There are 14 residues in the CDR3. V dropped 10 bases and J dropped 8 bases, with 20 bases sitting between them. Germline values: CDR1 ENHRY, CDR2 SYGVKD. The CDR3 region has the DNA TGTGCCAGCCGGCCCGGGGACGAGTGGGAAAAACTGTTTTTT. Its translation: CASRPGDEWEKLFF.

V is TRBV27 and J is TRBJ2-4; tentative D call: TRBD2 (5 bases). CDR3 length: 15 amino acids. Germline loops: CDR1 MNHEY, CDR2 SMNVEV (reference sequence). The V gene lost 9 bases and the J gene lost 0 bases, with 15 bases spanning the gap. The CDR3 spells CASSERGLAKNIQYF. The CDR3 nucleotides read TGTGCCAGTTCCGAACGGGGTTTAGCCAAAAACATTCAGTACTTC.

This clonotype turned up a few times. V gene TRBV20-1 combines with J gene TRBJ2-1; no firm D call. Trimming cost V 5 bases and J 2 bases, with 16 bases left between them. This CDR3 has 15 residues. Germline V gene data show CDR1 as DFQATT and CDR2 as SNEGSKA (reference sequence). The CDR3 spells CSAPSGRRTYNEQFF. The CDR3 region has the DNA TGCAGTGCTCCCTCTGGCAGACGGACCTACAATGAGCAGTTCTTC.

The rearrangement uses TRBV20-1 and TRBJ2-5; TRBD2 matches at 7 bases. The CDR3 contains 12 residues. V lost 6 bases, J lost 5 bases, and 6 bases stayed unmatched. The germline V gene encodes CDR1 DFQATT and CDR2 SNEGSKA (reference sequence). CDR3 sequence (DNA): TGCAGTGCCATGCGGGGAGGGGAGACCCAGTACTTC. It encodes CSAMRGGETQYF.

This clonotype was picked up a small number of times. The V and J genes are TRBV12-3 or TRBV12-4 and TRBJ2-2; the D gene could be TRBD1 or TRBD2 (5 bases each). The ends were cut back, 5 bases at V and 5 bases at J, with 21 bases in the middle. The CDR3 covers 17 residues. The CDR3 here is CASSPTGTADLTGELFF. CDR3 coding DNA: TGTGCCAGCAGTCCGACCGGGACGGCGGATTTGACCGGGGAGCTGTTTTTT.

V is TRBV5-1 and J is TRBJ2-2, with TRBD1 identical over 8 bases. Germline lookup yields CDR1 SGHRS and CDR2 YFSETQ. Trimming at V came to 1 base and at J to 2 bases, leaving 10 bases not matched to a gene. This CDR3 spans 18 amino acids. This CDR3 is CASSLRTGTALNTGELFF. The CDR3, as DNA: TGCGCCAGCAGCTTGCGGACAGGGACCGCACTTAACACCGGGGAGCTGTTTTTT.

CDR3 sequence reads: CASSRPLRAGDGYTF. The DNA for the CDR3 is TGTGCCAGCAGCAGACCCCTCCGGGCAGGGGATGGCTACACCTTC. The chain recombines TRBV9 with TRBJ1-2, with a weak D call TRBD1 (6 bases). Germline V gene lookup returns CDR1 SGDLS and CDR2 YYNGEE. CDR3 length: 15 amino acids. V dropped 4 bases and J dropped 6 bases, with 19 bases sitting between them.

This clonotype was counted ten times or more. The chain carries TRBV6-5 and TRBJ1-4, with no clear D. V was trimmed by 6 bases and J by 7 bases, leaving 12 bases between them. This CDR3 contains 13 residues. The germline CDR1 and CDR2 sequences are MNHEY and SVGAGI. Written as DNA, the CDR3 is TGTGCCAGCAGGATCGGGAAGGGTGAAAAACTGTTTTTT. Its translation: CASRIGKGEKLFF.

The rearrangement joins TRBV27 to TRBJ1-1; maybe TRBD1 (6 bases). The CDR3 spans 15 residues. Germline lookup yields CDR1 MNHEY and CDR2 SMNVEV (reference sequence). The V end was cut by 6 bases, the J end by 7 bases, with 21 bases between. CDR3 loop: CASRGQGGSFDEAFF. CDR3 bases: TGTGCCAGCAGGGGTCAAGGGGGGAGTTTTGATGAAGCTTTCTTT.

This clonotype was seen only a few times. The J gene is TRBJ2-1, the V gene TRBV7-9; D tentatively reads TRBD1 or TRBD2 (5 bases each). Germline V lookup: CDR1 SEHNR, CDR2 FQNEAQ (reference sequence). With 4 bases removed from V and 1 base from J, the gap between germline ends came to 14 bases. This CDR3 is 16 amino acids long. In DNA, the CDR3 is TGTGCCAGCAGCTCCGGACTTGGGGGATCCTACAATGAGCAGTTCTTC. It encodes CASSSGLGGSYNEQFF.

The gene calls are TRBV20-1 and TRBJ2-1; 10 nucleotides line up with TRBD2. This CDR3 has 18 residues. J gave up 9 bases and V 1 base, and 18 bases lay outside the gene matches. CDR1 is DFQATT and CDR2 is SNEGSKA in the germline V gene (reference sequence). The CDR3 loop reads CSARGSRLIAGGRGEQFF. The CDR3 nucleotides are TGCAGTGCTAGAGGATCTCGCCTGATAGCGGGGGGTCGTGGTGAGCAGTTCTTC.

A note on this clonotype: This may arise from a read error, as a much more abundant clone is one base away. This sequence joins TRBV12-3 or TRBV12-4 and TRBJ1-6, with a possible D match to TRBD1 (5 bases). Trimming left V 2 bases short and J 5 bases short, with 7 bases between. This CDR3 is built from 14 residues. The CDR3 loop is CASSLRGDNSPLHF. CDR3 in DNA: TGTGCCAGCAGTTTAAGAGGGGATAATTCACCCCTCCACTTT.

This clonotype was recorded many times. The V and J genes are TRBV11-2 and TRBJ2-3; the D gene is possibly TRBD2 (6 bases). V lost 7 bases to trimming and J lost 2 bases, with 22 bases between them. CDR1 and CDR2 (germline): SGHAT, FQNNGV. The CDR3 loop spans 17 amino acids. CDR3 sequence (DNA): TGTGCCAGCACCCCAATTGGGGGACTCGGTTCCACAGATACGCAGTATTTT. This sequence encodes CASTPIGGLGSTDTQYF.

This clonotype has a handful of counts. The chain recombines TRBV5-1 with TRBJ2-4; the match to TRBD2 covers 8 bases. CDR3 length: 16 amino acids. V shed 4 bases and J 0 bases; nucleotides not matched to a gene: 6. Germline V CDR1 and CDR2: SGHRS, YFSETQ. In DNA, the CDR3 is TGCGCCAGCAGCCCTACTAGCGGAGTAGCCAAAAACATTCAGTACTTC. This translates into CASSPTSGVAKNIQYF.

The chain uses TRBV2 and TRBJ2-2; D could derive from TRBD1 or TRBD2 (6 bases each). V dropped 3 bases and J dropped 4 bases, with 9 bases sitting between them. The CDR3 has 14 residues. Germline lookup yields CDR1 SNHLY and CDR2 FYNNEI. CDR3 nucleotides: TGTGCCAGCAGTGACAAGGGGGGCACCGGGGAGCTGTTTTTT. Translation gives CASSDKGGTGELFF.

The chain links TRBV3-1 to TRBJ2-1; perhaps TRBD1 as D (5 bases). Trimming pared 2 bases from V and 2 bases from J, leaving 16 bases between. CDR3 length: 17 residues. In germline, CDR1 is LGHDT, CDR2 YNNKEL (reference sequence). The CDR3 sequence is CASSQQVPWGPYNEQFF. CDR3 DNA: TGTGCCAGCAGCCAACAGGTCCCTTGGGGCCCCTACAATGAGCAGTTCTTC.

This clonotype was observed a few times. The V and J genes are TRBV29-1 and TRBJ1-1, with 9 bases that match TRBD1. Germline V gene sequence: CDR1 SQVTM, CDR2 ANQGSEA. After removal of 6 bases from V and 6 bases from J, the junction contained 5 bases not matched to a gene. The CDR3 contains 12 residues. The CDR3 region is CSVRDREAEAFF. The CDR3 DNA is TGCAGCGTCAGGGACAGGGAGGCTGAAGCTTTCTTT.

The chain employs TRBV9 and TRBJ2-3, with 9 bases lining up with TRBD2. The germline V gene has CDR1 SGDLS and CDR2 YYNGEE. The CDR3 runs to 18 residues. V dropped 1 base and J dropped 3; count of bases not matched to a gene: 12. The CDR3 protein is CASSVWAGGLESTDTQYF. DNA for the CDR3: TGTGCCAGCAGCGTATGGGCGGGGGGGCTGGAGTCGACAGATACGCAGTATTTT.

A few counts support this clonotype. V and J are TRBV5-1 and TRBJ2-5; 8 bases are a match to TRBD2. This CDR3 region has 18 residues. Per the germline V gene, CDR1 is SGHRS and CDR2 is YFSETQ. Germline trimming cut 0 bases from V and 2 bases from J; bases unmatched to any gene: 12. The DNA for the CDR3 is TGCGCCAGCAGCTTGGCCGGCGCCCAGCGGGGGTATCAAGAGACCCAGTACTTC. Translation: CASSLAGAQRGYQETQYF.

The rearrangement links TRBV12-3 or TRBV12-4 to TRBJ2-3; D is possibly TRBD1 or TRBD2 (5 bases each). The CDR3 sequence is 15 residues long. Trimming removed 3 bases from V and 2 bases from J, with 12 bases in between. As DNA, the CDR3 is TGTGCCAGCAGTTTCGACTACGGGGCCACAGATACGCAGTATTTT. This encodes CASSFDYGATDTQYF.

The chain employs TRBV11-1 and TRBJ2-2; D might be TRBD1 (5 bases). Trimming removed 1 base at V and 1 base at J, with 16 bases between. CDR1 and CDR2 from the germline V gene are SGHAT and FQDESV (reference sequence). The CDR3 runs to 18 residues. The CDR3 DNA reads TGTGCCAGCAGCTTAGTCGGCAGGGCGGCGATGAACACCGGGGAGCTGTTTTTT. It encodes CASSLVGRAAMNTGELFF.

The genes are TRBV10-3 and TRBJ2-3; D not certain. Germline V gene sequence: CDR1 ENHRY, CDR2 SYGVKD. The CDR3 is 13 residues long. V was pared by 3 bases and J by 5 bases, with 9 bases between. The CDR3 here is CAISDSTRDTQYF. As DNA, the CDR3 is TGTGCCATCAGTGACTCGACCAGAGATACGCAGTATTTT.

About this clonotype: Possible read error: a much larger clone is one base away. The chain combines TRBV12-3 or TRBV12-4 with TRBJ2-1; D is uncertain. The CDR3 loop spans 13 amino acids. Trimming stripped 3 bases from V and 5 bases from J, with 8 bases between. The CDR3 coding sequence is TGTGCCAGCAGTTTGAGTAGTCACAATGAGCAGTTCTTC. Its protein product is CASSLSSHNEQFF.

This clonotype has ten or more counts. This rearrangement joins TRBV18 to TRBJ1-1, with 10 bases lining up with TRBD1. The CDR3 runs to 14 residues. Germline CDR1 KGHSH, CDR2 LQKENI. The V segment lost 8 bases and the J segment 5 bases; nucleotides outside the gene matches: 8. For the CDR3, the DNA is TGTGCCAGCAGCCCAGGACAGGGGGGAACTGAAGCTTTCTTT. It specifies CASSPGQGGTEAFF.